This is a list of T cell receptor beta chains from one sample in a study of response to subunit inactivated influenza vaccine. One entry per CDR3 protein results from TCRdb running MiXCR on the RT-PCR reads. The sample holds fewer than 800,000 distinct CDR3 sequences, 15% to 18% seen once. The sample here was PBMCs from blood, taken roughly 13 days after vaccination. Receptors were obtained from a man over 45 who received an inactivated influenza vaccine. The CDR3 runs from the conserved cysteine through the conserved F or W. D genes are given only for firm matches. For some rows the clone size is stated as once, few or many, or as a class when expanded; others skip it.

>TRBV6-5|NA|TRBJ1-3|NA
TGTGCCAGCAGTAGCAGAAACACCATATATTTT
CASSSRNTIYF
>TRBV11-2|NA|TRBJ1-2|few
TGTGCCAGCAGCGTAACGTGGGGCGAGGGCTATGGCTACACCTTC
CASSVTWGEGYGYTF
>TRBV28|TRBD2|TRBJ2-7|few
TGTGCCAGCAGTCCCCCCGCTCGGGGGGGGGATAGGTCCTACGAGCAGTACTTC
CASSPPARGGDRSYEQYF
>TRBV14|NA|TRBJ2-7|NA
TGTGCCAGCAGCCAATTTGGGGGTTCCTACGAGCAGTACTTC
CASSQFGGSYEQYF
>TRBV7-9|NA|TRBJ2-2|NA
TGTGCCAGCAGCTCTCAGGGCGGGGAGCTGTTTTTT
CASSSQGGELFF
>TRBV3-1|NA|TRBJ1-1|few
TGTGCCACACGTACGGATACTGAAGCTTTCTTT
CATRTDTEAFF
>TRBV7-9|NA|TRBJ2-1|many
TGTGCCAGCAGCTTAGGGCAGGGTAATGAGCAGTTCTTC
CASSLGQGNEQFF
>TRBV27|NA|TRBJ2-7|NA
TGTGCCAGCAGTTTCACGGAAGCCTACGAGCAGTACTTC
CASSFTEAYEQYF
>TRBV5-5|NA|TRBJ2-5|NA
TGTGCCAGCTCGAGTGGGGGGATGGTTCAAGAGACCCAGTACTTC
CASSSGGMVQETQYF
>TRBV3-1|NA|TRBJ2-7|few
TGTGCCAGCAGCCAAGTATGGTCAGGGGAGTACGAGCAGTACTTC
CASSQVWSGEYEQYF